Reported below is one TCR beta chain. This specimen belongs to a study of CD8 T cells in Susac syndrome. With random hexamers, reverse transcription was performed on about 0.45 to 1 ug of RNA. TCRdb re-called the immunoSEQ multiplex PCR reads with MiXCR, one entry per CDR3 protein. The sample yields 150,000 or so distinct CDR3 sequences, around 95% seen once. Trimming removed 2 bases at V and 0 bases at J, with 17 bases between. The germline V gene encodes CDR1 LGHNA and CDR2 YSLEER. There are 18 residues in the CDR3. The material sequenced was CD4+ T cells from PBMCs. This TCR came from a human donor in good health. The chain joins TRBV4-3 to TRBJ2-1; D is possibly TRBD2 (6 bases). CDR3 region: CASSQSHSGSSSYNEQFF. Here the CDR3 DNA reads TGCGCCAGCAGCCAATCCCACTCCGGGAGTAGCTCCTACAATGAGCAGTTCTTC.